This T cell receptor (beta chain) was obtained from a study of T cell responses to AZD1222 COVID-19 vaccine. The study, taken as a whole, reports: Dominant CD4 TCR responses targeted spike regions 160-218 and 743-854. No repertoire was sampled before or during the peak T cell response, only after it. Clonal diversity may have been underestimated, and the donors were mostly white British, with more females than males.

Sequenced by immunoSEQ multiplex PCR; TCRdb stores in-frame clones only, minus some. The repertoire holds 150,000 or so clones, 91% seen once, with over 1.1% in the top ten. J lost 9 bases, V lost 7 bases, and 4 bases had no gene match. The V gene's germline CDR1 is MGHDK and CDR2 SYGVNS. The CDR3 covers 12 residues. As to this clone: What it binds is not known.

Here the sequenced sample was peripheral blood, taken on day 0 of AZD1222 vaccination. This clonotype originated in an adult in good health. This sequence joins TRBV25-1 and TRBJ2-1, with 9 nucleotides matching TRBD1. The CDR3 region is CASTWTGVEQFF. In nucleotides, the CDR3 is TGTGCCAGCACTTGGACAGGGGTTGAGCAGTTCTTC.